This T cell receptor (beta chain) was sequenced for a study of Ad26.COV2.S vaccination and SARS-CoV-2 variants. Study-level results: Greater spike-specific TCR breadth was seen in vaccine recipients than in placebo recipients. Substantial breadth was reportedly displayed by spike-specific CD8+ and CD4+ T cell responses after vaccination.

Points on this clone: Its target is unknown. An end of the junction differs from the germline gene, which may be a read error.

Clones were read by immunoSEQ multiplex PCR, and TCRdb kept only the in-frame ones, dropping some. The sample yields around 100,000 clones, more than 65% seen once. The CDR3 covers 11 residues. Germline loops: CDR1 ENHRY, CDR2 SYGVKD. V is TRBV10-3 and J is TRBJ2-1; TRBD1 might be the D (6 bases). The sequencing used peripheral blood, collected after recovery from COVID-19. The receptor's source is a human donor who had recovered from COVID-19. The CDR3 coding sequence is TGTGCCATCAGTGAGTCGGGGACATCACTCTTC. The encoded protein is CAISESGTSLF.